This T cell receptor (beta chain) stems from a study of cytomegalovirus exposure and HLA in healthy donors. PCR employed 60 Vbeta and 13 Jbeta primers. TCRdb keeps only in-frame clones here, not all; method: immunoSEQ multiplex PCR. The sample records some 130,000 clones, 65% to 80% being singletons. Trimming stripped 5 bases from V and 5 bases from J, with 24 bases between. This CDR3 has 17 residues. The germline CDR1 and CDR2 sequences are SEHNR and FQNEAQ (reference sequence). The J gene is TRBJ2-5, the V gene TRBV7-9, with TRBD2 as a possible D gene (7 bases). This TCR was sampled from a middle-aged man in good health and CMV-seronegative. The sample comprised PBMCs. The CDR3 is CASSIRLKGGPGETQYF. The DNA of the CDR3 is TGTGCCAGCAGCATCCGATTAAAGGGGGGGCCGGGGGAGACCCAGTACTTC.